This entry lists 2 T cell receptor beta chains sequenced from one sample in a study of shared clonotypes between healthy human individuals. Clones were sequenced by immunoSEQ multiplex PCR, and TCRdb holds only the in-frame ones, with some missing. The data contain about 1 million clones, around 78% of them singletons. Material: memory CD4+ T cells from PBMCs. The subset denotes: CD45RA-negative fraction. Source of these receptors: a man aged 18 to 30 in good health. Some clones in this sample may be carry-over from other donors' samples.

The J gene is TRBJ1-2, the V gene TRBV9, with 10 bases lining up with TRBD1. After removal of 4 bases from V and 2 bases from J, the junction contained 5 bases not matched to a gene. The CDR3 extends over 15 amino acids. Germline CDR1 SGDLS, CDR2 YYNGEE. The CDR3 region has the DNA TGTGCCAGCAGCTCGGACAGGGGGATGAACTATGGCTACACCTTC. It specifies CASSSDRGMNYGYTF.

The chain couples TRBV28 to TRBJ2-7, with D maybe TRBD1 (6 bases). Germline V gene data show CDR1 as MDHEN and CDR2 as SYDVKM. The CDR3 totals 14 residues. V lost 4 bases and J lost 0, with 10 bases in between. The CDR3 DNA reads as TGTGCCAGCAGTTCCTCAGGGGTCTCCTACGAGCAGTACTTC. This sequence encodes CASSSSGVSYEQYF.